The 16 T cell receptor beta chains in this list originate from one sample, sequenced in a study of early T cells in non-severe SARS-CoV-2 infection. Each CDR3 protein is one row after TCRdb ran MiXCR on the 5' RACE reads. The repertoire holds 80,000 or so distinct CDR3 sequences, approximately 10% seen once, with approximately 12% in the top ten. Sequencing was performed on whole blood, taken at baseline. These TCRs come from an adult who was a healthcare worker with PCR-confirmed SARS-CoV-2 infection or an uninfected control (not recorded which).

The chain links TRBV3-1 to TRBJ2-3; 9 bases are shared with TRBD1. Germline-derived CDR1 and CDR2 are LGHDT and YNNKEL (reference sequence). Unmatched junction bases numbered 13, after V lost 1 base and J lost 2 bases. CDR3 length equals 19 residues. CDR3: CASSQGASRRDRDTDTQYF. The CDR3 DNA is TGTGCCAGCAGCCAAGGAGCCTCGCGCCGGGACAGGGACACAGATACGCAGTATTTT.

The table lists this clonotype with a few counts. V and J are TRBV10-1 and TRBJ1-5, with 11 bases identical to TRBD1. The germline V gene encodes CDR1 WNHNN and CDR2 SYGVQD (reference sequence). Trimming at V came to 10 bases and at J to 2 bases, leaving 13 bases not matched to a gene. This CDR3 region has 17 residues. The CDR3 DNA is TGCGCCAACCTGAAAGAGGACAGGGGGCGTCGCAATCAGCCCCAGCATTTT. This encodes CANLKEDRGRRNQPQHF.

In its sample, this clonotype was seen a few times. The chain joins TRBV7-2 to TRBJ2-7; D unclear. The V end lost 2 bases, the J end lost 4 bases, and 12 bases lay between the germline ends. This CDR3 region has 14 residues. Per germline, CDR1 SGHTA and CDR2 FQGNSA. The CDR3 spells CASSLYALGYEQYF. DNA of the CDR3: TGTGCCAGCAGCTTATACGCCCTAGGATACGAGCAGTACTTC. Full variable domain (missing parts from reference TRBV7-2 and TRBJ2-7): GAGVSQSPSNKVTEKGKDVELRCDPISGHTALYWYRQSLGQGLEFLIYFQGNSAPDKSGLPSDRFSAERTGGSVSTLTIQRTQQEDSAVYLCASSLYALGYEQYFGPGTRLTVT.

For this clonotype: A much larger clonotype is one base distant, so this may be a read error. The chain combines TRBV30 with TRBJ1-1, with D perhaps TRBD1 (5 bases). From germline, CDR1 is GTSNPN and CDR2 SVGIG (reference sequence). This CDR3 has 12 residues. The V gene lost 7 bases and the J gene lost 4 bases, with 13 bases spanning the gap. DNA of the CDR3: TGTGCCTCGACAAGGGGAACCACTGAAGCTTTCTTT. Translated, it gives CASTRGTTEAFF.

The V gene is TRBV7-2, the J gene TRBJ2-1, with D possibly TRBD2 on 5 matching bases. This CDR3 region has 15 residues. Trimming removed 1 base at V and 3 bases at J, with 10 bases between. The germline V gene has CDR1 SGHTA and CDR2 FQGNSA. The CDR3 coding sequence is TGTGCCAGCAGCTTAGGTGCTCGGGGCTACAATGAGCAGTTCTTC. The encoded protein is CASSLGARGYNEQFF.

This clonotype was detected only a few times. The chain combines TRBV19 with TRBJ2-3; a weak D match, TRBD2 (5 bases). Germline CDR1 is LNHDA and CDR2 is SQIVND (reference sequence). The CDR3 loop spans 16 amino acids. V shed 4 bases and J shed 2 bases, with 16 bases lying between them. CDR3 coding DNA: TGTGCCAGTAGTAAAAGACTCGTCGACTACACAGATACGCAGTATTTT. This translates into CASSKRLVDYTDTQYF. Drawing the rest from reference TRBV19 and TRBJ2-3, the complete variable domain is DGGITQSPKYLFRKEGQNVTLSCEQNLNHDAMYWYRQDPGQGLRLIYYSQIVNDFQKGDIAEGYSVSREKKESFPLTVTSAQKNPTAFYLCASSKRLVDYTDTQYFGPGTRLTVL.

This clonotype has only a few counts. This chain joins TRBV13 and TRBJ2-2; D unresolved. CDR1 and CDR2 (germline): PRHDT, FYEKMQ (reference sequence). Trimming pared 1 base from V and 5 bases from J, leaving 11 bases between. This CDR3 is 15 amino acids long. The CDR3 sequence is CASSLELLSTGELFF. The CDR3 DNA reads TGTGCCAGCAGCTTAGAACTCCTATCTACCGGGGAGCTGTTTTTT.

The V gene is TRBV28, the J gene TRBJ2-5, with TRBD1 identical over 9 bases. Germline V gene sequence: CDR1 MDHEN, CDR2 SYDVKM. Trimming took 5 bases from V and 4 from J; bases not matched to a gene: 8. This CDR3 is built from 15 residues. This CDR3 reads CASSIRTGEVETQYF. The CDR3 DNA sequence: TGTGCCAGCAGTATACGGACAGGGGAGGTAGAGACCCAGTACTTC.

The chain carries TRBV29-1 and TRBJ1-1, with D unresolved. Trimming pared 5 bases from V and 2 bases from J, leaving 9 bases between. This CDR3 has 12 residues. The V gene's germline CDR1 is SQVTM and CDR2 ANQGSEA. CDR3 sequence: CSVFRSNTEAFF. For the CDR3, the DNA is TGCAGCGTTTTCCGGTCAAACACTGAAGCTTTCTTT.

The chain carries TRBV7-2 and TRBJ2-1, with TRBD2 matching 7 bases. The CDR3 totals 20 residues. V lost 1 base and J lost 3; bases outside the gene matches: 18. Germline V gene lookup returns CDR1 SGHTA and CDR2 FQGNSA. The CDR3: CASSLVMGLVAGENYNEQFF. In DNA, the CDR3 is TGTGCCAGCAGCTTAGTGATGGGGCTTGTAGCGGGTGAAAACTACAATGAGCAGTTCTTC.

This clonotype was counted only a few times. V gene TRBV29-1 combines with J gene TRBJ1-1; 12 bases map to TRBD1. The V gene end was trimmed by 5 bases and the J gene end by 5 bases; junction bases not matched to a gene: 9. CDR1 is SQVTM and CDR2 is ANQGSEA in the germline V gene. The CDR3 runs to 15 residues. The chain's CDR3 is CSVSGTGGKGTEAFF. The CDR3 DNA is TGCAGCGTTTCCGGGACAGGGGGCAAAGGGACTGAAGCTTTCTTT.

The table lists this clonotype with a few counts. This sequence joins TRBV7-8 and TRBJ2-3, with 10 positions matching TRBD1. The CDR3 has 16 amino acids. Germline loops: CDR1 SGHVS, CDR2 FQNEAQ. Trimming at V came to 5 bases and at J to 0 bases, leaving 5 bases not matched to a gene. The CDR3: CASSAWDRGSTDTQYF. The CDR3 bases are TGTGCCAGCAGCGCCTGGGACAGGGGAAGCACAGATACGCAGTATTTT.

In this sample, this clonotype turned up many times. The chain links TRBV18 to TRBJ2-3, with 9 positions matching TRBD1. CDR1 is KGHSH and CDR2 is LQKENI in the germline V gene. This CDR3 is 14 amino acids long. V lost 5 bases and J lost 1; bases outside the gene matches: 1. CDR3 residues: CASSRTGGTDTQYF. In nucleotides, the CDR3 is TGTGCCAGCTCAAGGACAGGGGGCACAGATACGCAGTATTTT.

This clonotype was found many times. V and J are TRBV20-1 and TRBJ1-1; D is undetermined. Deletions cut 6 bases from V and 4 bases from J, with 18 bases between. Per germline, CDR1 DFQATT and CDR2 SNEGSKA (reference sequence). This CDR3 contains 14 residues. The CDR3 loop is CSATRVGSVTEAFF. CDR3 DNA sequence: TGCAGTGCCACCCGAGTGGGGAGTGTCACTGAAGCTTTCTTT.

This clonotype was seen repeatedly, ten times or more. CDR3 nucleotide sequence: TGTGCCAGCAATATAGGGGAGGGTGAGCAGTTCTTC. This codes for CASNIGEGEQFF. The J gene is TRBJ2-1, the V gene TRBV2, with 7 bases lining up with TRBD2. This CDR3 is 12 amino acids long. Unmatched junction bases numbered 6, after V lost 7 bases and J lost 9 bases. CDR1 and CDR2 (germline): SNHLY, FYNNEI.

The chain has TRBV11-2 and TRBJ2-3; a possible D gene is TRBD2 (7 bases). The CDR3 consists of 14 residues. V lost 5 bases to trimming and J lost 4 bases, with 13 bases between them. Per the germline V gene, CDR1 is SGHAT and CDR2 is FQNNGV. CDR3: CASSQVGGPDTQYF. CDR3 DNA: TGTGCCAGCAGCCAAGTCGGGGGGCCAGATACGCAGTATTTT.